This T cell receptor (beta chain) was sequenced for a study of blood T cell repertoires in COVID-19. At the level of the study: There were acute and convalescent COVID-19 samples, and they came from the United States, Italy and Spain. PBMCs, B-cell-depleted T cells, or T cells provided the cDNA or gDNA that made up the material.

Authors' analysis steps: The authors estimated nucleated cell counts from reference gene primer amplification. Some clones are missing from TCRdb's copy, which holds only in-frame ones; the method was immunoSEQ multiplex PCR. V and J calls and clone size are given by that table; D and trimming were obtained from the DNA. Altogether around 250,000 clones are present, roughly 85% being singletons, with the ten largest covering less than 3%. Trimming pared 2 bases from V and 5 bases from J, leaving 15 bases between. CDR3 length equals 14 residues. Germline V CDR1 and CDR2: SQVTM, ANQGSEA. This receptor was identified in a woman in her twenties or thirties with active or convalescent COVID-19. This chain links TRBV29-1 with TRBJ1-1; D is undetermined. The material sequenced was peripheral blood. The CDR3 protein is CSVEKAAGRTEAFF. CDR3 coding DNA: TGCAGCGTTGAAAAGGCAGCCGGGAGAACTGAAGCTTTCTTT.